The clone carrying this T cell receptor beta chain has just one count. Original processing methods: Reference gene primer amplification gave estimated nucleated cell counts. The table came from immunoSEQ multiplex PCR; TCRdb's copy has only in-frame clones and leaves some out. The DNA gave D and trimming, while V, J and clone size come from that table. Here the sample spans approximately 93,000 clones, 60% to 85% being singletons. These data belong to a study of blood T cell repertoires in COVID-19. The overall study: Acute-phase and convalescent COVID-19 samples originated in the United States, Italy and Spain. Nucleic acid was either cDNA or gDNA, and it came from T cells, B-cell-depleted T cells, or PBMCs.

This CDR3 has 15 residues. Germline values: CDR1 SGHKS, CDR2 YYEKEE (reference sequence). After removal of 4 bases from V and 7 bases from J, the junction contained 13 bases not matched to a gene. The chain combines TRBV5-5 with TRBJ1-1; 7 bases match TRBD1. Material: peripheral blood. The origin of this receptor is a woman of 80 years or more with acute or convalescent COVID-19. The CDR3 sequence is CASSSNRAQGGEAFF. Written as DNA, the CDR3 is TGTGCCAGCAGCAGCAACAGGGCCCAGGGGGGTGAAGCTTTCTTT.